This T cell receptor beta chain came from a study of T cells in narcolepsy (dated by TCRdb to the late 2010s). A note on the overall study: The study enrolled patients with narcolepsy type 1 or type 2 (NT1, NT2) together with healthy control donors. The study used TCR Vbeta sequencing to track clonotypes in blood and CSF while looking for autoreactive T cells in narcolepsy patients that target self-antigens of hypocretin neurons (hypocretin, TRIB2).

Memory CD4+ T cells were sorted ex vivo from peripheral blood of narcolepsy patients and healthy controls for TCR Vbeta sequencing. As for this clone: The specificity of this receptor is unknown. There are no base qualities to consult, and no much larger clone falls within one base.

Library method: the immunoSEQ multiplex PCR assay. Drawn from immuneACCESS, this table holds only the in-frame rearrangements with V and J called that TCRdb kept. Clones are partly lost; checked studies trace under half to an unresolved V gene and leave the rest unexplained. The sample records 30,000 to 40,000 clones, roughly 86% of which are singletons. The ten largest account for roughly 2.5% of the sample. General study outcomes and caveats: HCRT-specific and TRIB2-specific autoreactive clonotypes were highlighted in plots that compared CD4+ T cell clonotypes in CSF versus blood from the same patient. Patients and controls had similar numbers of sequenced blood memory CD4+ clonotypes, with averages of some 40,000 in patients and over 30,000 in controls. According to the report, autoreactive clonotypes were detected serially in the blood of the same patients and of different patients, but not in healthy controls. Some blood memory CD4+ repertoires from patients and controls contained no sequences matching autoreactive T cell clones.

Its CDR3 holds 11 amino acids, cysteine through phenylalanine. Only the CDR3 part of the read is kept: 33 bases, read in frame from the first base. The junction carries 5 bases between V and J, which are trimmed by 6 bases and 2 bases respectively. The germline V gene provides CDR1 SGHRS and CDR2 YFSETQ. The sample consisted of memory (CD45RA-) CD4+ T cells from blood. This specimen's cell subset or site label, interpreted: memory T cells sorted ex vivo from peripheral blood. The V and J genes are TRBV5-1 and TRBJ2-5; the D gene remains uncertain. This receptor was identified in a human donor in good health. The CDR3 reads CASTPQETQYF. In nucleotides, the sequence is TGCGCCAGCACTCCTCAAGAGACCCAGTACTTC.